A selection of T cell receptor beta chains follows, all from one sample in a study of CD8 T cells in Susac syndrome. TCRdb re-derived calls from the immunoSEQ multiplex PCR reads in MiXCR, one entry per CDR3 protein. The data contain more than 80,000 distinct CDR3 sequences, approximately 93% of them singletons. Sequenced: CD8+ T cells from PBMCs. The receptors were sampled from a human donor with Susac syndrome. The CDR3 runs from the conserved cysteine through the conserved F or W. The order of the fields is D gene, clone size, V gene, J gene, CDR3 DNA, CDR3 protein. The D gene is left open where the match is weak. Part of the rows lack a size; the others show once, few, many or a class for expanded clones.

D gene: -; clone size: -; V gene: TRBV12-3/TRBV12-4; J gene: TRBJ1-5; CDR3 DNA: TGTGCCAGCAGTAGTGGGGGGGCACAGCAGCCCCAGCATTTT; CDR3 protein: CASSSGGAQQPQHF
D gene: -; clone size: -; V gene: TRBV7-6; J gene: TRBJ2-2; CDR3 DNA: TGTGCCAGCAGCCCGCTTAGAAAGGCGAATACCGGGGAGCTGTTTTTT; CDR3 protein: CASSPLRKANTGELFF
D gene: -; clone size: -; V gene: TRBV9; J gene: TRBJ1-1; CDR3 DNA: TGTGCCAGCAGCGGCCGTGGTGGTGGGAACACTGAAGCTTTCTTT; CDR3 protein: CASSGRGGGNTEAFF
D gene: TRBD2; clone size: -; V gene: TRBV13; J gene: TRBJ2-7; CDR3 DNA: TGTGCCAGCAGCGTAACTAGCGGGGGCCCCTACGAGCAGTACTTC; CDR3 protein: CASSVTSGGPYEQYF
D gene: -; clone size: -; V gene: TRBV12-3/TRBV12-4; J gene: TRBJ2-7; CDR3 DNA: TGTGCCAGCAGTTTAGGGGCAGGGAGCTCCTACGAGCAGTACTTC; CDR3 protein: CASSLGAGSSYEQYF
D gene: TRBD1; clone size: -; V gene: TRBV6-1; J gene: TRBJ1-2; CDR3 DNA: TGTGCCAGCAGTGACCGGACAGGGGGCCGGCTCTATGGCTACACCTTC; CDR3 protein: CASSDRTGGRLYGYTF
D gene: -; clone size: -; V gene: TRBV6-6; J gene: TRBJ2-1; CDR3 DNA: TGTGCCAGCAGACTAACTGGGGGCCCCTACAATGAGCAGTTCTTC; CDR3 protein: CASRLTGGPYNEQFF
D gene: TRBD1; clone size: -; V gene: TRBV7-9; J gene: TRBJ1-1; CDR3 DNA: TGTGCCAGCAGCTTAGTGGCAGGGGGAGGATTGAACACTGAAGCTTTCTTT; CDR3 protein: CASSLVAGGGLNTEAFF
D gene: -; clone size: -; V gene: TRBV10-3; J gene: TRBJ2-1; CDR3 DNA: TGTGCCACGGGAGCAGGGTACAATGAGCAGTTCTTC; CDR3 protein: CATGAGYNEQFF
D gene: -; clone size: -; V gene: TRBV27; J gene: TRBJ1-2; CDR3 DNA: TGTGCCAGCAGTCCGGGACCGGATTATGGCTACACCTTC; CDR3 protein: CASSPGPDYGYTF
D gene: -; clone size: few; V gene: TRBV6-2/TRBV6-3; J gene: TRBJ1-1; CDR3 DNA: TGTGCCAGCAGTTTGGGACCTGAAGCTTTCTTT; CDR3 protein: CASSLGPEAFF
D gene: TRBD1; clone size: -; V gene: TRBV6-6; J gene: TRBJ2-1; CDR3 DNA: TGTGCCAGCAGCTTCTCCGGGACAGACTACAATGAGCAGTTCTTC; CDR3 protein: CASSFSGTDYNEQFF
D gene: TRBD1; clone size: -; V gene: TRBV3-1; J gene: TRBJ2-7; CDR3 DNA: TGTGCCAGCAGCCAAATGGGGGGACAGGGGACCCACGAGCAGTACTTC; CDR3 protein: CASSQMGGQGTHEQYF
D gene: -; clone size: -; V gene: TRBV13; J gene: TRBJ2-5; CDR3 DNA: TGTGCCAGCAGCTTTAGGTCTGGGGGGCCGCCCGAAGGGACCCAGTACTTC; CDR3 protein: CASSFRSGGPPEGTQYF
D gene: -; clone size: -; V gene: TRBV20-1; J gene: TRBJ2-7; CDR3 DNA: TGCAGTGCTAGAGATGGGGCGGACTACGAGCAGTACTTC; CDR3 protein: CSARDGADYEQYF
D gene: TRBD1; clone size: -; V gene: TRBV25-1; J gene: TRBJ2-7; CDR3 DNA: TGTGCCAGCAGTGTGGGACAGGGGACGCCCGAGCAGTACTTC; CDR3 protein: CASSVGQGTPEQYF
D gene: -; clone size: -; V gene: TRBV7-9; J gene: TRBJ2-2; CDR3 DNA: TGTGCCAGCAGGGGGATACAGGGCACCGGGGAGCTGTTTTTT; CDR3 protein: CASRGIQGTGELFF
D gene: -; clone size: -; V gene: TRBV12-3/TRBV12-4; J gene: TRBJ1-1; CDR3 DNA: TGTGCCAGCTTAGTGGGCACTGAAGCTTTCTTT; CDR3 protein: CASLVGTEAFF
D gene: -; clone size: -; V gene: TRBV20-1; J gene: TRBJ1-2; CDR3 DNA: TGCAGTGCTGGCGACATATATGGCTACACCTTC; CDR3 protein: CSAGDIYGYTF
D gene: TRBD2; clone size: -; V gene: TRBV7-9; J gene: TRBJ2-5; CDR3 DNA: TGTGCCAGCAGCCCCGCACCTAGCGGGGGGGAAGAGACCCAGTACTTC; CDR3 protein: CASSPAPSGGEETQYF
D gene: TRBD2; clone size: -; V gene: TRBV5-4; J gene: TRBJ2-3; CDR3 DNA: TGTGCCTCCTCCGGCGGTATAGCGGGGGAGTACACAGATACGCAGTATTTT; CDR3 protein: CASSGGIAGEYTDTQYF
D gene: -; clone size: -; V gene: TRBV12-3/TRBV12-4; J gene: TRBJ2-5; CDR3 DNA: TGTGCCAGCAGTTTATTCGGAGGTTTCCAAGAGACCCAGTACTTC; CDR3 protein: CASSLFGGFQETQYF
D gene: -; clone size: -; V gene: TRBV2; J gene: TRBJ2-6; CDR3 DNA: TGTGCCAGCAGGGATGGCGGCTCTGGGGCCAACGTCCTGACTTTC; CDR3 protein: CASRDGGSGANVLTF
D gene: TRBD1; clone size: -; V gene: TRBV6-1; J gene: TRBJ2-6; CDR3 DNA: TGTGCCAGCAGTAGCGACAGGGGGGGCTCTGGGGCCAACGTCCTGACTTTC; CDR3 protein: CASSSDRGGSGANVLTF
D gene: -; clone size: -; V gene: TRBV7-9; J gene: TRBJ1-6; CDR3 DNA: TGTGCCAGCAGTCCCACAGTGACGCCATCGCCCCTCCACTTT; CDR3 protein: CASSPTVTPSPLHF
D gene: -; clone size: -; V gene: TRBV4-1; J gene: TRBJ1-1; CDR3 DNA: TGCGCCAGCAGCCAAGATTTGAGCGGGTCTGAAGCTTTCTTT; CDR3 protein: CASSQDLSGSEAFF
D gene: -; clone size: -; V gene: TRBV13; J gene: TRBJ2-5; CDR3 DNA: TGTGCCAGCAGCCAGGGACTTCCCCAGGAGACCCAGTACTTC; CDR3 protein: CASSQGLPQETQYF
D gene: -; clone size: -; V gene: TRBV4-1; J gene: TRBJ1-2; CDR3 DNA: TGCGCCAGCAGCCAAGGGTTGGCGGGCGGCTACACCTTC; CDR3 protein: CASSQGLAGGYTF
D gene: TRBD2; clone size: -; V gene: TRBV2; J gene: TRBJ2-3; CDR3 DNA: TGTGCCAGCAGTCAACTAGCGGGGGGCACAGATACGCAGTATTTT; CDR3 protein: CASSQLAGGTDTQYF
D gene: TRBD1; clone size: -; V gene: TRBV6-5; J gene: TRBJ2-5; CDR3 DNA: TGTGCCAGCAGCCGATTGGACAGGGAGGAGACCCAGTACTTC; CDR3 protein: CASSRLDREETQYF
D gene: -; clone size: once; V gene: TRBV5-4; J gene: TRBJ1-1; CDR3 DNA: TGTGCCAGCAGCTATGGGGGGCCGGGAGGCACTGAAGCTTTCTTT; CDR3 protein: CASSYGGPGGTEAFF
D gene: TRBD2; clone size: -; V gene: TRBV30; J gene: TRBJ2-5; CDR3 DNA: TGTGCCTGGAGTGGCCGAACTAGCGGGGGGGAAGAGACCCAGTACTTC; CDR3 protein: CAWSGRTSGGEETQYF
D gene: -; clone size: -; V gene: TRBV9; J gene: TRBJ1-4; CDR3 DNA: TGTGCCAGCAGCGTAGGGGGGGTTAATGAAAAACTGTTTTTT; CDR3 protein: CASSVGGVNEKLFF
D gene: -; clone size: -; V gene: TRBV6-6; J gene: TRBJ1-1; CDR3 DNA: TGTGCCAGCAGTTACTCGATTCGGGAAAGCGCTTTCTTT; CDR3 protein: CASSYSIRESAFF
D gene: TRBD2; clone size: -; V gene: TRBV15; J gene: TRBJ2-7; CDR3 DNA: TGTGCCACCAGACGAGCGGGGGAGCTTATCGAGCAGTACTTC; CDR3 protein: CATRRAGELIEQYF
D gene: -; clone size: -; V gene: TRBV9; J gene: TRBJ2-7; CDR3 DNA: TGTGCCAGCAGCGCGTCAGGGGTTCTCTACGAGCAGTACTTC; CDR3 protein: CASSASGVLYEQYF
D gene: TRBD1; clone size: -; V gene: TRBV29-1; J gene: TRBJ2-7; CDR3 DNA: TGCAGCGTTGCTGGACAGGGGCCCTACGAGCAGTACTTC; CDR3 protein: CSVAGQGPYEQYF
D gene: -; clone size: once; V gene: TRBV5-4; J gene: TRBJ2-3; CDR3 DNA: TGTGCCAGCAGCTCTTATACCTCAGATACGCAGTATTTT; CDR3 protein: CASSSYTSDTQYF
D gene: TRBD1; clone size: -; V gene: TRBV9; J gene: TRBJ2-1; CDR3 DNA: TGTGCCAGCAGCGGAGCCGGGACAGGGGGCGGTGAGCAGTTCTTC; CDR3 protein: CASSGAGTGGGEQFF
D gene: TRBD2; clone size: -; V gene: TRBV7-6; J gene: TRBJ2-1; CDR3 DNA: TGTGCCAGCAGCTTAGAGGAGCGGGGGAGGAGGAATGAGCAGTTCTTC; CDR3 protein: CASSLEERGRRNEQFF
D gene: -; clone size: -; V gene: TRBV7-3; J gene: TRBJ2-3; CDR3 DNA: TGTGCCAGCAGCCCCTCACCCGGACCCTCAGATACGCAGTATTTT; CDR3 protein: CASSPSPGPSDTQYF
D gene: -; clone size: -; V gene: TRBV3-1; J gene: TRBJ1-2; CDR3 DNA: TGTGCCAGCAGCCAAGAGGATCGGAATAGGGTCTATGGCTACACCTTC; CDR3 protein: CASSQEDRNRVYGYTF
D gene: -; clone size: -; V gene: TRBV7-9; J gene: TRBJ2-7; CDR3 DNA: TGTGCCAGCAGCGTGGGGGCGGGGGACAGTATCTCCTACGAGCAGTACTTC; CDR3 protein: CASSVGAGDSISYEQYF
D gene: -; clone size: -; V gene: TRBV15; J gene: TRBJ1-5; CDR3 DNA: TGTGCCACCACCCCCACGGGCGGGAGCAATCAGCCCCAGCATTTT; CDR3 protein: CATTPTGGSNQPQHF
D gene: -; clone size: once; V gene: TRBV12-3/TRBV12-4; J gene: TRBJ1-2; CDR3 DNA: TGTGCCAGCAGTTTCCGGGCCTATGGCTACACCTTC; CDR3 protein: CASSFRAYGYTF
D gene: TRBD1; clone size: -; V gene: TRBV20-1; J gene: TRBJ1-5; CDR3 DNA: TGCAGTGCTAGAGACAGGGGGAATAGCAATCAGCCCCAGCATTTT; CDR3 protein: CSARDRGNSNQPQHF
D gene: -; clone size: -; V gene: TRBV9; J gene: TRBJ1-3; CDR3 DNA: TGTGCCAGCAGCCCCGGGGACGGATCCTCTGGAAACACCATATATTTT; CDR3 protein: CASSPGDGSSGNTIYF
D gene: -; clone size: -; V gene: TRBV29-1; J gene: TRBJ2-1; CDR3 DNA: TGCAGCGTTACGGGCCCAACTAATGAGCAGTTCTTC; CDR3 protein: CSVTGPTNEQFF
D gene: TRBD2; clone size: -; V gene: TRBV9; J gene: TRBJ2-5; CDR3 DNA: TGTGCCAGCAACCCAGCGGGGTACCAAGAGACCCAGTACTTC; CDR3 protein: CASNPAGYQETQYF
D gene: TRBD1; clone size: -; V gene: TRBV9; J gene: TRBJ1-3; CDR3 DNA: TGTGCCAGCAGCGTCGGGACAGGGGTTGGAAACACCATATATTTT; CDR3 protein: CASSVGTGVGNTIYF
D gene: -; clone size: -; V gene: TRBV7-9; J gene: TRBJ2-1; CDR3 DNA: TGTGCCAGCAGCTTATCAGAGAGCGGGAATGAGCAGTTCTTC; CDR3 protein: CASSLSESGNEQFF
D gene: -; clone size: once; V gene: TRBV12-3/TRBV12-4; J gene: TRBJ2-3; CDR3 DNA: TGTGCCAGCAGAAAATTGGACTACTCATCAGATACGCAGTATTTT; CDR3 protein: CASRKLDYSSDTQYF
D gene: -; clone size: -; V gene: TRBV12-3/TRBV12-4; J gene: TRBJ1-1; CDR3 DNA: TGTGCCAGCAGTTTAGCCCTATTGAACACTGAAGCTTTCTTT; CDR3 protein: CASSLALLNTEAFF
D gene: TRBD1; clone size: -; V gene: TRBV29-1; J gene: TRBJ2-7; CDR3 DNA: TGCAGCGTATCTGACAGGGGGGGGTTTGACGAGCAGTACTTC; CDR3 protein: CSVSDRGGFDEQYF
D gene: TRBD1; clone size: -; V gene: TRBV4-1; J gene: TRBJ1-2; CDR3 DNA: TGCGCCAGCAGCCTATCCGGGACAGGGGACTATGGCTACACCTTC; CDR3 protein: CASSLSGTGDYGYTF
D gene: TRBD2; clone size: -; V gene: TRBV15; J gene: TRBJ2-5; CDR3 DNA: TGTGCCACCAGCAGGCGGGGCGGGGGAGAGACCCAGTACTTC; CDR3 protein: CATSRRGGGETQYF
D gene: -; clone size: -; V gene: TRBV4-1; J gene: TRBJ2-7; CDR3 DNA: TGCGCCAGCAGCCAAGCCCTATCGGGGTCCTACGAGCAGTACTTC; CDR3 protein: CASSQALSGSYEQYF
D gene: -; clone size: -; V gene: TRBV10-3; J gene: TRBJ2-1; CDR3 DNA: TGTGCCATTCAAAAGATCGACAATGAGCAGTTCTTC; CDR3 protein: CAIQKIDNEQFF
D gene: TRBD1; clone size: -; V gene: TRBV20-1; J gene: TRBJ1-3; CDR3 DNA: TGCAGTGCTCCAGGACAGGGAGCTGGAAACACCATATATTTT; CDR3 protein: CSAPGQGAGNTIYF